This TCR beta chain was recorded in a study of cytomegalovirus exposure and HLA in healthy donors. Study-wide points: Accounts indicate the classifier identified cytomegalovirus status with strong specificity and sensitivity. TCR beta chain V- and J-gene trimming was linked, in a later analysis, to a missense variant in DCLRE1C. The authors enumerated 150 to 200 TCR beta chains as linked to cytomegalovirus.

This CDR3 is built from 14 residues. CDR1 is MNHEY and CDR2 is SVGAGI in the germline V gene. A note on this clone: Antigen: not known.

In the PCR, 60 Vbeta and 13 Jbeta primers were used. Profiled with immunoSEQ multiplex PCR; TCRdb holds only in-frame clones, not every one. The data show roughly 120,000 clones, with around three quarters seen just once and roughly 4% held by the top ten. While unrecorded immune exposures were likely, the donors were nominally healthy when sampled. This sequence joins TRBV6-5 and TRBJ2-5; D ambiguous. The J call may be faulty, since TRBJ2-7 better matches the DNA end. Material: PBMCs. This TCR derives from a human donor in good health. CDR3 amino acids: CASSYSAGPYEQYF. CDR3 DNA sequence: TGTGCCAGCAGTTACTCGGCAGGCCCCTACGAGCAGTACTTC.